A single sample gave rise to the 22 T cell receptor beta chains below, sequenced in a study of cytomegalovirus exposure and HLA in healthy donors. Primers for the PCR totalled 60 Vbeta and 13 Jbeta. Clones were read by immunoSEQ multiplex PCR, and TCRdb kept only the in-frame ones, dropping some. This listing includes 140,000 to 150,000 clones. The sequenced sample was PBMCs. All receptors derive from a male donor in good health and CMV-seronegative.

The rearrangement uses TRBV4-1 and TRBJ1-5; D not resolved. From germline, CDR1 is MGHRA and CDR2 YSYEKL. The CDR3 consists of 15 residues. Deletions cut 0 bases from V and 0 bases from J, with 6 bases between. The CDR3 nucleotides read TGCGCCAGCAGCCAAGATCTAGATAGCAATCAGCCCCAGCATTTT. Translating it yields CASSQDLDSNQPQHF.

This chain links TRBV20-1 with TRBJ1-1, with no clear D. The V and J ends lost 0 bases and 5 bases respectively, with 4 bases between them. The CDR3 sequence is 11 residues long. The V gene's germline CDR1 is DFQATT and CDR2 SNEGSKA (reference sequence). The CDR3 loop is CSARDLTEAFF. The CDR3 bases are TGCAGTGCTAGAGATTTAACTGAAGCTTTCTTT.

The rearrangement joins TRBV4-3 to TRBJ1-2, with 8 bases identical to TRBD1. Germline assignment: CDR1 LGHNA and CDR2 YSLEER. Losses at the gene ends were 0 bases for V and 2 bases for J; bases not matched to a gene: 8. This CDR3 has 17 residues. The CDR3 DNA follows: TGCGCCAGCAGCCAAGACACTGGACAGGGAACCAACTATGGCTACACCTTC. This sequence encodes CASSQDTGQGTNYGYTF.

This chain uses TRBV5-4 with TRBJ1-2; tentative D call: TRBD1 (5 bases). The germline gives CDR1 SGHNT, CDR2 YYREEE (reference sequence). V dropped 5 bases and J dropped 3 bases, with 11 bases sitting between them. The CDR3 covers 13 residues. CDR3 sequence reads: CASSPGGDYGYTF. CDR3 DNA sequence: TGTGCCAGCAGTCCGGGGGGTGACTATGGCTACACCTTC.

The rearrangement uses TRBV5-1 and TRBJ1-2; tentative D call: TRBD1 (6 bases). Germline CDR1 is SGHRS and CDR2 is YFSETQ. The CDR3 sequence is 15 residues long. Trimming took 2 bases from V and 6 from J, leaving 17 bases between them. The CDR3 DNA reads TGCGCCAGCAGCTTACAGGGTCCCGGGGGGGATGGCTACACCTTC. Amino acids: CASSLQGPGGDGYTF. The variable domain in full, completed from reference TRBV5-1 and TRBJ1-2, reads KAGVTQTPRYLIKTRGQQVTLSCSPISGHRSVSWYQQTPGQGLQFLFEYFSETQRNKGNFPGRFSGRQFSNSRSEMNVSTLELGDSALYLCASSLQGPGGDGYTFGSGTRLTVV.

The V gene is TRBV6-5, the J gene TRBJ2-7; TRBD1 is a possible D gene (6 bases). Trimming took 0 bases from V and 2 from J, leaving 11 bases between them. CDR1 is MNHEY and CDR2 is SVGAGI in the germline V gene. The CDR3 consists of 15 residues. As DNA, the CDR3 is TGTGCCAGCAGTTACTCGGGGCAGGGGACCTACGAGCAGTACTTC. This sequence encodes CASSYSGQGTYEQYF.

The chain carries TRBV7-9 and TRBJ1-3, with 8 nucleotides matching TRBD1. The J segment lost 1 base and the V segment lost 1 base, leaving 6 bases of the junction unmatched. CDR3 length: 17 amino acids. CDR1 and CDR2 (germline): SEHNR, FQNEAQ (reference sequence). The CDR3 loop reads CASSLGAGGRSGNTIYF. The DNA for the CDR3 is TGTGCCAGCAGCTTAGGGGCAGGGGGCAGGTCTGGAAACACCATATATTTT.

Comments on this clone: An end of the junction does not agree with germline; a read error may underlie this. This chain links TRBV6-6 with TRBJ2-7; weak D call: TRBD1 (6 bases). CDR1 is MNHNY, CDR2 SVGAGI, per germline (reference sequence). CDR3 length: 15 residues. The CDR3 coding sequence is TGTGCCAGCAGTGACTCCGACCCCGGGACACAGGAGCAGTACTTC. Its protein product is CASSDSDPGTQEQYF.

The chain is built from TRBV5-5 and TRBJ1-2; the D is unclear. Germline CDR1 SGHKS, CDR2 YYEKEE (reference sequence). V was cut by 4 bases and J by 7 bases, with 17 bases left in between. CDR3 size: 14 residues. CDR3 sequence (DNA): TGTGCCAGCAGCCCGCTGCTCGTCTTTAGTGGCTACACCTTC. Translated: CASSPLLVFSGYTF.

The J gene is TRBJ2-5, the V gene TRBV7-9; no clear D. Trimming pared 5 bases from V and 1 base from J, leaving 8 bases between. The CDR3 extends over 13 amino acids. Germline V gene data show CDR1 as SEHNR and CDR2 as FQNEAQ (reference sequence). Written as DNA, the CDR3 is TGTGCCAGCAGCCCCCCTTCCCAAGAGACCCAGTACTTC. This codes for CASSPPSQETQYF.

The chain links TRBV4-2 to TRBJ2-1; TRBD1 might be the D (6 bases). Trimming took off 0 bases at V and 5 bases at J, with 11 bases between the two ends. The CDR3 is made up of 15 amino acids. The germline V gene has CDR1 LGHNA and CDR2 YNFKEQ. The CDR3: CASSQERTADNEQFF. CDR3 nucleotides: TGTGCCAGCAGCCAAGAAAGGACAGCTGACAATGAGCAGTTCTTC.

The DNA for the CDR3 is TGTGCCAGCAGTTACGGGACAGGCGCGTCCTACGAGCAGTACTTC. Translation gives CASSYGTGASYEQYF. The V and J genes are TRBV6-5 and TRBJ2-7, with TRBD1 identical over 8 bases. V lost 2 bases, J lost 1 base, and 4 bases stayed unmatched. CDR1 is MNHEY, CDR2 SVGAGI, per germline. The CDR3 sequence is 15 residues long.

The V gene is TRBV28, the J gene TRBJ2-7; D remains unclear. Germline V gene lookup returns CDR1 MDHEN and CDR2 SYDVKM. Deletions cut 1 base from V and 3 bases from J, with 7 bases between. The CDR3 covers 13 residues. The CDR3 DNA is TGTGCCAGCAGTTTATCACGGGTCTACGAGCAGTACTTC. Translation gives CASSLSRVYEQYF. The variable domain in full, completed from reference TRBV28 and TRBJ2-7, reads DVKVTQSSRYLVKRTGEKVFLECVQDMDHENMFWYRQDPGLGLRLIYFSYDVKMKEKGDIPEGYSVSREKKERFSLILESASTNQTSMYLCASSLSRVYEQYFGPGTRLTVT.

The rearrangement uses TRBV6-1 and TRBJ2-7; TRBD1 matches 10 bases. Germline values: CDR1 MNHNS, CDR2 SASEGT. This CDR3 contains 14 residues. Trimming at V came to 6 bases and at J to 4 bases, leaving 6 bases not matched to a gene. CDR3: CASRGGQGYYEQYF. DNA for the CDR3: TGTGCCAGCAGAGGGGGACAGGGGTATTACGAGCAGTACTTC.

The CDR3 region has the DNA TGCGCCAGCAGCCAAGATTTTCCGGGACAGAGCGACTATGGCTACACCTTC. It is translated as CASSQDFPGQSDYGYTF. This sequence joins TRBV4-3 and TRBJ1-2; 7 bases map to TRBD1. Trimming at V came to 0 bases and at J to 3 bases, leaving 10 bases not matched to a gene. This CDR3 is built from 17 residues. From germline, CDR1 is LGHNA and CDR2 YSLEER.

Here the CDR3 reads CASGLVLGQGSTGPQHF. For the CDR3, the DNA is TGTGCTAGTGGTTTGGTACTGGGACAGGGGTCGACGGGGCCCCAGCATTTT. The rearrangement uses TRBV12-5 and TRBJ1-5; 10 bases agree with TRBD1. CDR1 and CDR2 (germline): LGHNT, FRNRAP. The CDR3 length is 17 residues. With V trimmed by 0 bases and J by 9 bases, 11 bases remained unmatched.

This chain links TRBV13 with TRBJ2-3, with D tentatively TRBD2 (6 bases). Trimming cost V 1 base and J 5 bases, with 10 bases left between them. CDR3 length equals 14 residues. CDR1 and CDR2 from the germline V gene are PRHDT and FYEKMQ (reference sequence). CDR3 region: CASSLVGGGDTQYF. DNA of the CDR3: TGTGCCAGCAGCTTAGTGGGAGGAGGAGATACGCAGTATTTT.

Of note for this clone: At one of its ends the junction is not consistent with the germline gene, which may arise from a read error. In nucleotides, the CDR3 is TGTGCCAGCAGTTTGGTACTAGCGGGGGGGCCGGATTTT. Amino acid sequence: CASSLVLAGGPDF. The V call is TRBV28, the J call TRBJ2-3, with TRBD2 matching 13 bases. Germline V CDR1 and CDR2: MDHEN, SYDVKM. The CDR3 loop spans 13 amino acids.

The chain combines TRBV9 with TRBJ1-6, with 7 bases matching TRBD1. The V gene end was trimmed by 0 bases and the J gene end by 0 bases; junction bases not matched to a gene: 6. CDR1 is SGDLS and CDR2 is YYNGEE in the germline V gene. The CDR3 loop spans 18 amino acids. The CDR3 sequence: CASSVEGGQSSYNSPLHF. CDR3 sequence (DNA): TGTGCCAGCAGCGTAGAGGGGGGACAGAGCTCCTATAATTCACCCCTCCACTTT.

This chain links TRBV18 with TRBJ2-7, with 7 positions matching TRBD1. Germline-derived CDR1 and CDR2 are KGHSH and LQKENI. CDR3 size: 15 residues. V shed 3 bases and J 1 base; nucleotides not matched to a gene: 6. The CDR3 region is CASSPTRQGSYEQYF. The CDR3 bases are TGTGCCAGCTCACCTACGAGACAGGGTTCCTACGAGCAGTACTTC.

The CDR3 DNA sequence: TGTGCCAGCAGCGTAGTGTCAGGAATAAACACCGGGGAGCTGTTTTTT. Translated: CASSVVSGINTGELFF. This chain joins TRBV9 and TRBJ2-2; D is unclear. This CDR3 has 16 amino acids. Trimming stripped 0 bases from V and 2 bases from J, with 11 bases between. Per the germline V gene, CDR1 is SGDLS and CDR2 is YYNGEE. Drawing the rest from reference TRBV9 and TRBJ2-2, the complete variable domain is DSGVTQTPKHLITATGQRVTLRCSPRSGDLSVYWYQQSLDQGLQFLIQYYNGEERAKGNILERFSAQQFPDLHSELNLSSLELGDSALYFCASSVVSGINTGELFFGEGSRLTVL.

The chain recombines TRBV28 with TRBJ2-4; no reliable D call. The CDR3 runs 13 residues. V lost 8 bases, J lost 3 bases, and 11 bases lay in between. In germline, CDR1 is MDHEN, CDR2 SYDVKM. The chain's CDR3 is CASVDDNKNIQYF. CDR3 bases: TGTGCCAGCGTCGATGACAACAAAAACATTCAGTACTTC.